This T cell receptor (beta chain) came from a study of T cell responses to AZD1222 COVID-19 vaccine. Broader study findings: Spike-wide vaccine-associated CD4 TCRs dominated at 160-218 and 743-854. Spike-specific TCR breadth and depth both grew after two AZD1222 doses. Nearly half of spike-specific TCRs reportedly target unmutated variant regions.

Of note for this clone: The antigen remains unidentified.

Sequencing was performed with immunoSEQ multiplex PCR; in TCRdb, only in-frame clones are kept and a portion is missing. The sample holds about 110,000 clones; approximately 94% are singletons and the top ten take about 3%. Germline values: CDR1 SGHDT, CDR2 YYEEEE. The CDR3 loop spans 15 amino acids. With V trimmed by 5 bases and J by 6 bases, 8 bases remained unmatched. This chain joins TRBV5-6 and TRBJ2-2; 9 positions match TRBD1. The sample was peripheral blood, taken 28 days after the second AZD1222 dose. The source of this sequence is an adult who received the AZD1222 COVID-19 vaccine. The CDR3 coding sequence is TGTGCCAGCAGAACGGGACAGGGTATATCCGGGGAGCTGTTTTTT. It yields the protein CASRTGQGISGELFF.